This TCR beta chain was documented in a study of cytotoxic CD8 clonotypes in ibrutinib-treated CLL. The CDR3 is made up of 16 amino acids. Trimming removed 2 bases from V and 0 bases from J; junction bases left unmatched: 0. Looked up from germline, CDR1 is MRHNA and CDR2 is SNTAGT. The table came from immunoSEQ multiplex PCR; TCRdb's copy has only in-frame clones and leaves some out. The table lists tens of thousands of clones, around 80% of them singletons. The sequences come from PBMCs, collected before ibrutinib treatment. The chain combines TRBV6-4 with TRBJ2-3, with 12 bases lining up with TRBD2. The sequence came from a human donor with chronic lymphocytic leukemia. The CDR3 loop reads CASSDGTSGSTDTQYF. CDR3 DNA: TGTGCCAGCAGTGACGGGACTAGCGGGAGCACAGATACGCAGTATTTT.